These T cell receptor beta chains were read from a single sample in a study of CD8 T cells in ankylosing spondylitis. One entry per CDR3 protein results from TCRdb running MiXCR on the 5' RACE reads. The repertoire has 200,000 to 250,000 distinct CDR3 sequences, 25% to 30% of them found once; the top ten carry just over 6.5%. The sample taken for sequencing was blood, either unsorted or a sorted T cell fraction (not recorded which). These receptors were obtained from a male donor with ankylosing spondylitis or in good health (not recorded which). Both conserved end residues are trimmed from each CDR3. The D gene is left open where the match is weak.

TRBJ2-5 TRBV29-1 TRBD1 SAEAGGSETQY
TRBJ2-5 TRBV12-3/TRBV12-4 TRBD2 ASSLAAGGPSGETQY
TRBJ1-2 TRBV6-2/TRBV6-3 - ASYGRATNYGYT
TRBJ2-3 TRBV29-1 - SVGHGDTQY
TRBJ2-7 TRBV20-1 TRBD1 SARGQGAYEQY
TRBJ2-7 TRBV4-2 TRBD2 ASSLGTSGSRTYEQY
TRBJ2-3 TRBV12-3/TRBV12-4 TRBD1 ASVRDRTDTQY
TRBJ1-1 TRBV5-6 TRBD1 ASGLGQGVTEAF
TRBJ2-1 TRBV20-1 - SARKVGSIYNEQF
TRBJ2-5 TRBV5-1 TRBD2 ASSTMTSSETQY
TRBJ1-1 TRBV6-4 TRBD1 ASTRTGGDDEAF
TRBJ2-7 TRBV7-9 TRBD2 ASSDTGGRAYEQY
TRBJ2-3 TRBV11-2 - ASSYPSTDTQY
TRBJ2-1 TRBV7-3 TRBD2 ASSSPGTSGNHNEQF
TRBJ2-2 TRBV7-6 - ASSSEFAGELF
TRBJ1-6 TRBV10-3 - AISESPGAHSPLH
TRBJ2-5 TRBV6-5 TRBD1 ASSYSGTEETQY
TRBJ2-7 TRBV30 - AWRDFYEQY
TRBJ1-1 TRBV20-1 - SARFPPEAF
TRBJ2-7 TRBV27 TRBD2 ASRFTSGRNEQY
TRBJ2-1 TRBV12-3/TRBV12-4 - ASSLHYGEQF
TRBJ2-5 TRBV7-2 - ASSLDKETQY
TRBJ2-7 TRBV20-1 TRBD2 SAPSRLAGVAYEQY
TRBJ2-7 TRBV20-1 - SARVTGRYEQY
TRBJ2-1 TRBV29-1 TRBD2 SATSGRREQF
TRBJ2-4 TRBV19 TRBD2 ASSMRVGGGNIQY
TRBJ2-1 TRBV29-1 - SVVRLVGNEQF
TRBJ2-4 TRBV11-1 TRBD2 ASSLSASGRAIMNIQY
TRBJ2-1 TRBV12-3/TRBV12-4 TRBD2 ASKTSGRTRYPYNEQF
TRBJ2-1 TRBV20-1 TRBD2 SASPAWAGALGSYNEQF
TRBJ2-1 TRBV20-1 TRBD2 SARLPSGKSSYNEQF
TRBJ2-7 TRBV3-1 - ASSQDQENEQY
TRBJ2-1 TRBV20-1 TRBD2 SADSGRVVSYNEQF
TRBJ1-3 TRBV10-3 - AITGPGGGNTIY
TRBJ1-6 TRBV12-3/TRBV12-4 - ASRWGVGSDSPLH
TRBJ1-2 TRBV6-1 - ASSAGAGGYT
TRBJ2-7 TRBV18 - ASSPRGIHEQY
TRBJ2-3 TRBV24-1 - ATSDPGQGGSDTQY
TRBJ1-5 TRBV20-1 TRBD1 SAYGQGRSGQPQH
TRBJ2-3 TRBV20-1 - SARVSGGTDTQY
TRBJ2-1 TRBV7-2 - ASRAGMANEQF
TRBJ2-1 TRBV29-1 TRBD2 SVGTSGRDEQF
TRBJ2-5 TRBV20-1 TRBD2 SPLAGGEETQY
TRBJ2-4 TRBV5-1 - ASSLEVQAPNIQY
TRBJ2-7 TRBV7-2 TRBD1 ASSSDRNYEQY
TRBJ2-1 TRBV20-1 TRBD2 SAPPRKRERVEQF
TRBJ2-7 TRBV20-1 - SARRQGGEQY
TRBJ1-5 TRBV10-3 - AISAGADNQPQH
TRBJ2-7 TRBV5-1 TRBD1 ASSGMTGGYEQY